This is a list of T cell receptor beta chains from one sample in a study of blood T cell repertoires in COVID-19. The data were produced by immunoSEQ multiplex PCR, yet TCRdb's version contains in-frame clones alone and is incomplete. Of more than 50,000 clones in the sample, around four fifths were seen once. Sequencing was performed on peripheral blood. The receptors derive from a human donor in a cohort sampled during active COVID-19. Each CDR3 is given with its conserved first and last residue. A D gene is named only where the DNA matches it firmly. Clone size, where shown, is once, few, many, or a class for clones that have expanded.

clone_size | j_call | d_call | v_call | cdr3_aa | cdr3_nt
- | TRBJ1-2 | - | TRBV28 | CASSLWGGGYTF | TGTGCCAGCAGTTTATGGGGGGGAGGCTACACCTTC
- | TRBJ1-2 | - | TRBV12-5 | CASGNSNYGYTF | TGTGCTAGTGGTAACTCTAACTATGGCTACACCTTC
- | TRBJ2-5 | TRBD2 | TRBV5-5 | CASSLVSGGAQETQYF | TGTGCCAGCAGCTTAGTAAGCGGGGGGGCCCAAGAGACCCAGTACTTC
- | TRBJ1-1 | - | TRBV29-1 | CSVLAAGPGSGAFF | TGCAGCGTTTTGGCGGCGGGGCCAGGGTCGGGAGCTTTCTTT
- | TRBJ2-7 | - | TRBV7-2 | CASSREYEQYF | TGTGCCAGCAGCCGGGAGTACGAGCAGTACTTC
- | TRBJ1-6 | - | TRBV9 | CASSPVGGVYNSPLHF | TGTGCCAGCAGCCCCGTAGGGGGGGTCTATAATTCACCCCTCCACTTT
- | TRBJ2-1 | TRBD2 | TRBV30 | CAWSVLGLAGYNEQFF | TGTGCCTGGAGTGTATTGGGACTAGCGGGGTACAATGAGCAGTTCTTC
- | TRBJ2-6 | TRBD1 | TRBV7-2 | CASRHRGLGANVLTF | TGTGCCAGCAGACACAGGGGGCTTGGGGCCAACGTCCTGACTTTC
few | TRBJ1-1 | - | TRBV5-1 | CASSLGSPTHRGTEAFF | TGCGCCAGCAGCTTGGGTAGTCCCACCCACCGGGGCACTGAAGCTTTCTTT
- | TRBJ1-5 | - | TRBV19 | CASSIRSWADRNQPQHF | TGTGCCAGTAGTATCAGGTCTTGGGCAGACAGAAATCAGCCCCAGCATTTT
once | TRBJ2-1 | - | TRBV9 | CASSVVPGAGAPYNEQFF | TGTGCCAGCAGCGTAGTCCCGGGGGCGGGGGCCCCTTACAATGAGCAGTTCTTC
- | TRBJ2-2 | - | TRBV10-2 | CASNQQGTGELFF | TGCGCCAGCAATCAACAGGGCACCGGGGAGCTGTTTTTT